The present TCR beta chain was sequenced within a study of identical twins. Findings of the study overall: Some out-of-frame alpha sequences were shared by twins, and these showed excess low generation probability.

Concerning this clonotype itself: Antigen: not known.

MiXCR was run by TCRdb on the 5' RACE reads, yielding one entry per CDR3 protein. The repertoire holds approximately 220,000 distinct CDR3 sequences, with about 7.5% as singletons. Germline values: CDR1 SQVTM, CDR2 ANQGSEA. The CDR3 is made up of 12 amino acids. V was pared by 8 bases and J by 5 bases, with 15 bases between. The data were also submitted as part of a second study, on yellow fever vaccine responses in identical twins.

The source is a woman between 18 and 29 years old in good health. Sequenced input: memory (CD45RO+) T cells sorted from blood. The V gene is TRBV29-1, the J gene TRBJ2-5, with D tentatively TRBD1 (6 bases). The CDR3 sequence: CSSGTTMETQYF. DNA for the CDR3: TGCAGCTCCGGGACAACCATGGAGACCCAGTACTTC.